This TCR beta chain was documented in a study of blood T cells in healthy people across ages. Study conclusions and caveats: Observed TCR beta diversity per million T cells went down as age went up. This fall followed a roughly linear course with age.

This clonotype was seen a handful of times. Its target is unknown. Each sample used at least 7 million PBMCs. The second PCR ran 7 to 11 cycles with a sample-barcoded 5' primer and J-beta primers. TCRdb recomputed calls from the 5' RACE reads with MiXCR, one row per CDR3 protein. The sample has fewer than 900,000 distinct CDR3 sequences; roughly 41% are singletons. The junction had 12 bases not matched to a gene; V was cut back by 6 bases and J by 1 base. Germline-derived CDR1 and CDR2 are SGHNT and YYREEE (reference sequence). This CDR3 is built from 17 residues. The chain couples TRBV5-4 to TRBJ2-5, with 10 bases that match TRBD2. The TCR originated in a woman aged 55-75 years in good health. Sample: blood. CDR3 bases: TGTGCCAGCACCATGGGGGCTAGCGGGAGTTCCCAAGAGACCCAGTACTTC. It is translated as CASTMGASGSSQETQYF.